This record concerns one T cell receptor beta chain sequence. The antigen remains unidentified. This sample includes further DNA sequences coding for the same CDR3. TCRdb keeps only in-frame clones here, not all; method: immunoSEQ multiplex PCR. Seen here are roughly 120,000 clones, more than 70% observed once, and the top ten hold approximately 0.29%. Trimming left V 2 bases short and J 0 bases short, with 10 bases between. CDR1 is SGHNT and CDR2 is YYREEE in the germline V gene (reference sequence). The CDR3 length is 15 residues. The data are from a study of OX40 agonist ivuxolimab in advanced cancers. Study-wide findings and caveats: More expanded clones were found, on average, in CD8+ than in CD4+ T cells.

This specimen was CD4+ or CD8+ T cells sorted from blood, taken in a trial of the OX40 agonist ivuxolimab. The receptor's source is an adult with an advanced solid tumor such as melanoma, head and neck, liver or kidney cancer. The V call is TRBV5-4, the J call TRBJ2-3; maybe TRBD2 (7 bases). CDR3 region: CASSLGGASTDTQYF. DNA for the CDR3: TGTGCCAGCAGCTTAGGGGGGGCTAGCACAGATACGCAGTATTTT.